These 11 T cell receptor beta chains originate from one sample sequenced in a study of blood T cell repertoires in COVID-19. Some clones are missing from TCRdb's copy, which holds only in-frame ones; the method was immunoSEQ multiplex PCR. The sample shows roughly 150,000 clones, 70% to 85% of them seen only once. The specimen was peripheral blood. Receptors originate from a man in his 60s who had recovered from COVID-19.

This chain links TRBV7-3 with TRBJ2-5; 11 bases line up with TRBD2. V lost 5 bases, J lost 4 bases, and 6 bases stayed unmatched. Germline assignment: CDR1 SGHTA and CDR2 FQGTGA. The CDR3 contains 15 residues. The CDR3 DNA is TGTGCCAGCAGCCCCTTAGCGGGAGGGGGAGAGACCCAGTACTTC. This gives the protein CASSPLAGGGETQYF. Together with reference TRBV7-3 and TRBJ2-5, the CDR3 gives the full variable domain: GAGVSQTPSNKVTEKGKYVELRCDPISGHTALYWYRQSLGQGPEFLIYFQGTGAADDSGLPNDRFFAVRPEGSVSTLKIQRTERGDSAVYLCASSPLAGGGETQYFGPGTRLLVL.

The V and J genes are TRBV19 and TRBJ1-1, with 7 nucleotides matching TRBD1. Germline V CDR1 and CDR2: LNHDA, SQIVND (reference sequence). With V trimmed by 2 bases and J by 7 bases, 1 base remained unmatched. The CDR3 extends over 12 amino acids. CDR3 region: CASSIRTGEAFF. For the CDR3, the DNA is TGTGCCAGTAGTATACGGACAGGTGAAGCTTTCTTT.

The chain recombines TRBV6-1 with TRBJ1-2, with a tentative D call TRBD1 (6 bases). The CDR3 is 14 amino acids. The ends were cut back, 3 bases at V and 8 bases at J, with 16 bases in the middle. Per germline, CDR1 MNHNS and CDR2 SASEGT. The CDR3 protein is CASSERTALGGYTF. The CDR3 bases are TGTGCCAGCAGTGAGCGGACAGCCCTGGGAGGCTACACCTTC.

The genes are TRBV2 and TRBJ2-5; 8 bases fit TRBD1. The CDR3 contains 15 residues. V lost 4 bases and J lost 5; bases outside the gene matches: 9. Germline CDR1 reads SNHLY; CDR2 reads FYNNEI. In DNA, the CDR3 is TGTGCCAGCAGTGGGTGGGACAGGCGTCAGGAGACCCAGTACTTC. Translation gives CASSGWDRRQETQYF.

This clone appeared a few times. This chain uses TRBV11-1 with TRBJ2-7, with a tentative D call TRBD1 (5 bases). Germline assignment: CDR1 SGHAT and CDR2 FQDESV (reference sequence). V lost 0 bases and J 3 bases, leaving 12 bases between the germline ends. The CDR3 has 15 residues. CDR3 coding DNA: TGTGCCAGCAGCTTAGCCCCACAGGACCACTACGAGCAGTACTTC. Residues: CASSLAPQDHYEQYF.

This sequence joins TRBV23-1 and TRBJ1-5; the D gene is possibly TRBD1 (6 bases). Being an ORF, TRBV23-1 has a function that is uncertain. The CDR3 sequence is 17 residues long. V was cut by 2 bases and J by 1 base, with 15 bases left in between. CDR3 in amino acids: CASSQPRRTESNQPQHF. DNA for the CDR3: TGCGCCAGCAGTCAACCGCGAAGGACAGAGAGCAATCAGCCCCAGCATTTT.

The V call is TRBV4-3, the J call TRBJ1-2; D is ambiguous. V was pared by 0 bases and J by 4 bases, with 12 bases between. The CDR3 consists of 15 residues. CDR1 is LGHNA and CDR2 is YSLEER in the germline V gene. CDR3 region: CASSQELGQLYGYTF. DNA for the CDR3: TGCGCCAGCAGCCAAGAACTGGGCCAGCTCTATGGCTACACCTTC.

This chain links TRBV5-1 with TRBJ1-1; 9 bases align to TRBD1. The CDR3 covers 15 residues. Germline CDR1 reads SGHRS; CDR2 reads YFSETQ. Trimming removed 4 bases from V and 1 base from J; junction bases left unmatched: 5. The CDR3 here is CASSAQGAGNTEAFF. For the CDR3, the DNA is TGCGCCAGCAGCGCACAGGGGGCAGGGAACACTGAAGCTTTCTTT.

This chain connects TRBV6-2 or TRBV6-3 to TRBJ1-5; D gene unclear. This CDR3 has 16 amino acids. Trimming cost V 0 bases and J 3 bases, with 12 bases left between them. In germline, CDR1 is MNHEY, CDR2 SVGEGT. In DNA form, the CDR3 reads TGTGCCAGCAGTTACTCGTTGGGAGGCCCCAATCAGCCCCAGCATTTT. This translates into CASSYSLGGPNQPQHF.

This chain links TRBV1 with TRBJ2-5; the table's D call, TRBD2, has no DNA check behind it. TRBV1 is annotated as a pseudogene. CDR3 length equals 13 residues. The CDR3, as DNA: TGCACCAGCAGCCAAGATATCACGCGGACCCAGTACTTC. Encoded protein: CTSSQDITRTQYF.

V gene TRBV18 combines with J gene TRBJ2-7; weak D call: TRBD1 (5 bases). CDR1 KGHSH and CDR2 LQKENI come from the germline V gene. V was shortened by 3 bases and J by 7 bases, with 13 bases between the two germline ends. The CDR3 totals 13 residues. The CDR3 reads CASSPHLGREQYF. For the CDR3, the DNA is TGTGCCAGCTCACCCCACCTGGGGCGGGAGCAGTACTTC.